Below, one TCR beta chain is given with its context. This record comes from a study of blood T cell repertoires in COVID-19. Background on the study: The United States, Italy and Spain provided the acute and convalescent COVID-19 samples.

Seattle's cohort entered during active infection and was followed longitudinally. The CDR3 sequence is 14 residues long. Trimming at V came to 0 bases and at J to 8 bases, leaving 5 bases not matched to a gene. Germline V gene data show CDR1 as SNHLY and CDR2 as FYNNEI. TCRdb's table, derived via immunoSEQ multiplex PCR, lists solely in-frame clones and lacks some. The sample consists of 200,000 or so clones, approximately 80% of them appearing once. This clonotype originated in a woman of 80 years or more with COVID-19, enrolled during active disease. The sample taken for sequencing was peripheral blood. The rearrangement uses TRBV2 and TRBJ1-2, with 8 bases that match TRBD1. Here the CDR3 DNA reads TGTGCCAGCAGTGAAGCCCGGACAGGGCGGGGCTACACCTTC. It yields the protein CASSEARTGRGYTF.